The present TCR beta chain was sequenced within a study of shared clonotypes between healthy human individuals. Naivety among CD8 cells was defined by CD45RO negativity and positive CCR7 selection, thereby excluding terminally differentiated effector memory CD45RA+ cells. Sequencing used immunoSEQ multiplex PCR; TCRdb keeps in-frame clones, though not all of them. The repertoire holds approximately 1.9 million clones, with about 93% as singletons. The CDR3 is 14 amino acids. V lost 3 bases to trimming and J lost 8 bases; unmatched junction nucleotides: 6. CDR1 is SGDLS, CDR2 YYNGEE, per germline. The chain links TRBV9 to TRBJ1-2, with 11 bases aligning to TRBD1. Sample: naive CD8+ T cells from PBMCs. This TCR came from a man between 18 and 35 years old in good health. Some clones in this sample may be carry-over from other donors' samples. Here the CDR3 DNA reads TGTGCCAGCAGCGCCGCGGGACAGGGGGGAGGCTACACCTTC. Translating gives CASSAAGQGGGYTF. Complete variable domain (other parts from reference TRBV9 and TRBJ1-2): DSGVTQTPKHLITATGQRVTLRCSPRSGDLSVYWYQQSLDQGLQFLIQYYNGEERAKGNILERFSAQQFPDLHSELNLSSLELGDSALYFCASSAAGQGGGYTFGSGTRLTVV.